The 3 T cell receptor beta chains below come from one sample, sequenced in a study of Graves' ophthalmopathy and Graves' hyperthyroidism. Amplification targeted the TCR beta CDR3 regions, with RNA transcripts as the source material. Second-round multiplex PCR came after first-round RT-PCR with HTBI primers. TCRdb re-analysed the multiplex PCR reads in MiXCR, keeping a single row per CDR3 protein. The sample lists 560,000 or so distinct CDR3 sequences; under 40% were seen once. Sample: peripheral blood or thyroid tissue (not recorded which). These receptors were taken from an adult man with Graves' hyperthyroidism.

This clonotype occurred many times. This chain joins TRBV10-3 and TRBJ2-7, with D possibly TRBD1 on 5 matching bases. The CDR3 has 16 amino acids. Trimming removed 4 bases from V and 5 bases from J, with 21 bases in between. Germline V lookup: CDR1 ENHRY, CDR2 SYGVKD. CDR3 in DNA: TGTGCCATCAGTGGCTCGGCAGGGTCATCGATCGACGAGCAGTACTTC. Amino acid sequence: CAISGSAGSSIDEQYF.

The CDR3 sequence: CSVAGTRTNEKLFF. In nucleotides, the CDR3 is TGCAGCGTGGCCGGGACTAGAACTAATGAAAAACTGTTTTTT. The V call is TRBV29-1, the J call TRBJ1-4; maybe TRBD1 (5 bases). Trimming took off 6 bases at V and 1 base at J, with 12 bases between the two ends. The CDR3 sequence is 14 residues long. Germline CDR1 and CDR2: SQVTM and ANQGSEA.

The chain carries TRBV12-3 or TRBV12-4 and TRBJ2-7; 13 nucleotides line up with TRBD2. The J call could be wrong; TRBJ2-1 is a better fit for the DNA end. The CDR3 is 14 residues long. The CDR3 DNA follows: TGTGCCAGCGGACGGACTAGCGGGAGCTATGAGCAGTTCTTC. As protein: CASGRTSGSYEQFF.